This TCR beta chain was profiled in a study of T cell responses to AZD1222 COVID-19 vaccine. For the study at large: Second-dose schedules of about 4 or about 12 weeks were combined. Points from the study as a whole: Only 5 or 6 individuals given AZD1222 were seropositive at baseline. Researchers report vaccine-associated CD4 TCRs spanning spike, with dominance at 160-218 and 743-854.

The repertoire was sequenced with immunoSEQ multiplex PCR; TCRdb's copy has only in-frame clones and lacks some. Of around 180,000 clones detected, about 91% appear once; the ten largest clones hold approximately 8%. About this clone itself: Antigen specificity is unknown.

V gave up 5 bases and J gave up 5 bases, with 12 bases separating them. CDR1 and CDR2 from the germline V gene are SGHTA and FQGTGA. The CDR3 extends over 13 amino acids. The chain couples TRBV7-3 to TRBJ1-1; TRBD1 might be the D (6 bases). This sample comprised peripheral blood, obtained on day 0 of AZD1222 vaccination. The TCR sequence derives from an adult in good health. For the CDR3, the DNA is TGTGCCAGCAGCCAAGAACAGGGTACTGAAGCTTTCTTT. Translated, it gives CASSQEQGTEAFF.